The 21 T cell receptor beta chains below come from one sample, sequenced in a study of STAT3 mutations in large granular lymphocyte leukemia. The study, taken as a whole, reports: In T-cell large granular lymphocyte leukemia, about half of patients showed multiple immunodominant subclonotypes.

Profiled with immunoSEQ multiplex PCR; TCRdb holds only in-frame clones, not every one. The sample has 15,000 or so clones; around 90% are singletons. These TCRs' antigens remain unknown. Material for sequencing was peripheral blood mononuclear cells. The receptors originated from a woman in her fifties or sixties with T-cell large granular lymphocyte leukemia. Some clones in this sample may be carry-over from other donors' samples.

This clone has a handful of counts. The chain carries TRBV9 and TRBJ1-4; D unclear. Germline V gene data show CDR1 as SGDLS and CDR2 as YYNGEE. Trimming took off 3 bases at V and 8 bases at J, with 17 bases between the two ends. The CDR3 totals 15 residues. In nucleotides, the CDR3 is TGTGCCAGCAGCGGAAGTGGCCCTGGCAGAGAAAAACTGTTTTTT. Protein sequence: CASSGSGPGREKLFF.

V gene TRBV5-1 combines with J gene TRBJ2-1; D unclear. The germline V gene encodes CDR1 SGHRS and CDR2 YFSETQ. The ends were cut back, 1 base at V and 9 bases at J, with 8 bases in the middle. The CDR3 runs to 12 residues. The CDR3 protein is CASSLRVGEQFF. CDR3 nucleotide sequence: TGCGCCAGCAGCTTGCGGGTGGGTGAGCAGTTCTTC. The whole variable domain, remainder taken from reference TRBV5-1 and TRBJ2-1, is KAGVTQTPRYLIKTRGQQVTLSCSPISGHRSVSWYQQTPGQGLQFLFEYFSETQRNKGNFPGRFSGRQFSNSRSEMNVSTLELGDSALYLCASSLRVGEQFFGPGTRLTVL.

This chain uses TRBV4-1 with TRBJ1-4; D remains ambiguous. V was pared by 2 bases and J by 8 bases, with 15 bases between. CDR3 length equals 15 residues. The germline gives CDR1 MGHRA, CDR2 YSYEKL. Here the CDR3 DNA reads TGCGCCAGCAGCCAACCCACGAAGTTTCGGGAAAAACTGTTTTTT. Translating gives CASSQPTKFREKLFF.

The CDR3 DNA follows: TGTGCCAGCTCACCAGCGCAGGGAGCCAACTATGGCTACACCTTC. It codes for CASSPAQGANYGYTF. The chain employs TRBV18 and TRBJ1-2; possible D gene TRBD1, 5 bases. This CDR3 has 15 residues. Trimming pared 2 bases from V and 2 bases from J, leaving 12 bases between. Germline assignment: CDR1 KGHSH and CDR2 LQKENI.

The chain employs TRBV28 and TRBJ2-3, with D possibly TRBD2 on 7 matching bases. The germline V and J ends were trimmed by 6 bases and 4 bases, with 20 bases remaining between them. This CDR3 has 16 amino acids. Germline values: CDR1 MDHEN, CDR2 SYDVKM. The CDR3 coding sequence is TGTGCCAGCAGCCTACTGCAGAGGGGGGGGGCAGATACGCAGTATTTT. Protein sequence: CASSLLQRGGADTQYF.

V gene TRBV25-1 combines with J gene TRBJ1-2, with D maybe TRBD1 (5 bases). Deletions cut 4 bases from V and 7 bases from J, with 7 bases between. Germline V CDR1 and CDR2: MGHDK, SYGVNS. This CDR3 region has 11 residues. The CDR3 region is CASSGGAGYTF. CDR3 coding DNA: TGTGCCAGCAGTGGAGGGGCTGGCTACACCTTC.

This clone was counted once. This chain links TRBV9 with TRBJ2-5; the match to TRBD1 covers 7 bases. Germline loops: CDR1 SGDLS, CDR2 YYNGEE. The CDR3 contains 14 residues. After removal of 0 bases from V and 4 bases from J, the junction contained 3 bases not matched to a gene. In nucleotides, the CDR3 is TGTGCCAGCAGCGTAGAGTCAGGGGGAGAGACCCAGTACTTC. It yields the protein CASSVESGGETQYF.

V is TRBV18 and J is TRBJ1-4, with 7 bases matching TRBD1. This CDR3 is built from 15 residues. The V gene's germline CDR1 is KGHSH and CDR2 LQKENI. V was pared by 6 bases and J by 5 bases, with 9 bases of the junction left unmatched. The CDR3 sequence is CASSLRGLLNEKLFF. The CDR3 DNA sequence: TGTGCCAGCTCCTTGAGGGGGCTGCTCAATGAAAAACTGTTTTTT.

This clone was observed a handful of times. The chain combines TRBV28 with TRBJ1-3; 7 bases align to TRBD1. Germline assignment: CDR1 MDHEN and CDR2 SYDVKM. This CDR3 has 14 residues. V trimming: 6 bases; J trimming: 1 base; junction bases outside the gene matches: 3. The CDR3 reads CASRTTGSGNTIYF. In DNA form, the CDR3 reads TGTGCCAGCAGGACGACAGGGTCTGGAAACACCATATATTTT. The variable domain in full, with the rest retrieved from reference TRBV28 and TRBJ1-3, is DVKVTQSSRYLVKRTGEKVFLECVQDMDHENMFWYRQDPGLGLRLIYFSYDVKMKEKGDIPEGYSVSREKKERFSLILESASTNQTSMYLCASRTTGSGNTIYFGEGSWLTVV.

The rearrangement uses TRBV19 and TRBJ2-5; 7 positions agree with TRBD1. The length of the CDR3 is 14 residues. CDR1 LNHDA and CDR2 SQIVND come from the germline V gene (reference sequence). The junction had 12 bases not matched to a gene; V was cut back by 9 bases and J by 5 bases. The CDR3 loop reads CASTDTGTAETQYF. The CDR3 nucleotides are TGTGCCAGCACGGACACCGGGACAGCTGAGACCCAGTACTTC.

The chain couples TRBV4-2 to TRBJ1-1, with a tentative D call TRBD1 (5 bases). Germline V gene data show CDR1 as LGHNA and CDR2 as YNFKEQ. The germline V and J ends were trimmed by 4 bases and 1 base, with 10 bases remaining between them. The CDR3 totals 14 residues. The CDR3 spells CASSPSGGNTEAFF. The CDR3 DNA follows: TGTGCCAGCAGCCCGTCCGGGGGGAACACTGAAGCTTTCTTT.

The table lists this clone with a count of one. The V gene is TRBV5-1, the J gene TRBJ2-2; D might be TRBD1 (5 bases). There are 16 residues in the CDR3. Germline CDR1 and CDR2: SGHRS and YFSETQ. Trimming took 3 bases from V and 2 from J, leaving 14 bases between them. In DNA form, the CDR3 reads TGCGCCAGCAGCTCGTCGACAGTGGCTAACACCGGGGAGCTGTTTTTT. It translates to CASSSSTVANTGELFF.

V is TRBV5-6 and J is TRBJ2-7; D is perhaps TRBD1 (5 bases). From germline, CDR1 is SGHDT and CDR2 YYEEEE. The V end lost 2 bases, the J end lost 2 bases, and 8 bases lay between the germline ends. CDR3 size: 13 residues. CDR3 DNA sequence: TGTGCCAGCAGCTTTAGGGGCGCCTACGAGCAGTACTTC. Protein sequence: CASSFRGAYEQYF.

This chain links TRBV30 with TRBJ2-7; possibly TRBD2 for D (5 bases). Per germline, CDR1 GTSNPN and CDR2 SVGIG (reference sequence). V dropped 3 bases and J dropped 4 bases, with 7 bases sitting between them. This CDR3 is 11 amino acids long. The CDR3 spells CAWSIAYEQYF. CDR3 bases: TGTGCCTGGAGCATAGCGTACGAGCAGTACTTC.

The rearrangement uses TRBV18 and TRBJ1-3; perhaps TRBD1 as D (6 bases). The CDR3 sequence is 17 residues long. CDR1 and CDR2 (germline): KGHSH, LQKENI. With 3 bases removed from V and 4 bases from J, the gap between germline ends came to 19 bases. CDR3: CASSPIPQTGPGNTIYF. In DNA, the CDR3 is TGTGCCAGCTCACCCATCCCGCAGACAGGACCGGGAAACACCATATATTTT.

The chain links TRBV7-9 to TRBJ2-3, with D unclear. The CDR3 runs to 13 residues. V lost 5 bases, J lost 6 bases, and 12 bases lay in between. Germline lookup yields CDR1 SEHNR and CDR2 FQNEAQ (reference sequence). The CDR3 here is CASSLPRSDTQYF. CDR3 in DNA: TGTGCCAGCAGCCTGCCGCGGAGTGATACGCAGTATTTT.

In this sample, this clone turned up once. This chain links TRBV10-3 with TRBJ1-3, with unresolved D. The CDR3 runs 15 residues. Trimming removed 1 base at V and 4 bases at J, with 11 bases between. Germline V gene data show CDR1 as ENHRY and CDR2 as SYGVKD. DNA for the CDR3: TGTGCCATCAGTGAGTTCCCCCAAACGGGAAACACCATATATTTT. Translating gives CAISEFPQTGNTIYF.

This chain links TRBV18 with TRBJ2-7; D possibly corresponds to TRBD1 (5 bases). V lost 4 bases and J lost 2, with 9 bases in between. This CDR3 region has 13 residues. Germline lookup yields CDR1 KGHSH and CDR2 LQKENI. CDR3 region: CASSLDSTYEQYF. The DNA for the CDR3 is TGTGCCAGCTCACTCGACAGTACCTACGAGCAGTACTTC. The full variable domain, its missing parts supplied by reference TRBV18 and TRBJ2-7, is NAGVMQNPRHLVRRRGQEARLRCSPMKGHSHVYWYRQLPEEGLKFMVYLQKENIIDESGMPKERFSAEFPKEGPSILRIQQVVRGDSAAYFCASSLDSTYEQYFGPGTRLTVT.

The chain's CDR3 is CAISGTTSNYGYTF. CDR3 bases: TGTGCCATCAGTGGGACAACCTCTAACTATGGCTACACCTTC. The chain has TRBV10-3 and TRBJ1-2, with a possible D match to TRBD1 (5 bases). The length of the CDR3 is 14 residues. Trimming removed 4 bases at V and 0 bases at J, with 9 bases between. The germline CDR1 and CDR2 sequences are ENHRY and SYGVKD.

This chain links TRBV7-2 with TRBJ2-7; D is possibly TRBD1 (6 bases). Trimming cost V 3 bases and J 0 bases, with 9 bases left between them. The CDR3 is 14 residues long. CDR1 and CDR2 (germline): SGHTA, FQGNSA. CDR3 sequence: CASSFDRSSYEQYF. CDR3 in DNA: TGTGCCAGCAGCTTCGACAGGAGCTCCTACGAGCAGTACTTC.

CDR3 amino acids: CAWSLPVSDTQYF. CDR3 bases: TGTGCCTGGAGCCTTCCCGTCTCAGATACGCAGTATTTT. V gene TRBV30 combines with J gene TRBJ2-3; D not resolved. Per the germline V gene, CDR1 is GTSNPN and CDR2 is SVGIG (reference sequence). Between the trimmed V and J ends, which lost 3 bases and 4 bases, there was a span of 11 bases. This CDR3 region has 13 residues.